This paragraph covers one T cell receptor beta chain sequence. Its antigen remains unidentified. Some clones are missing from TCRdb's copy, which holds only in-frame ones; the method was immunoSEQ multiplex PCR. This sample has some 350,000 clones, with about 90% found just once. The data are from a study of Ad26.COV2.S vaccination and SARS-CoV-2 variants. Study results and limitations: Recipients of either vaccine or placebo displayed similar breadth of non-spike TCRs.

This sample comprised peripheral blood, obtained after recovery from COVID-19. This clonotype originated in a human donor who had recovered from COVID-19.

CDR3 in DNA: TGTGCCAGCAGTTACCTATCGGGGGCGGGTGGCAATCAGCCCCAGCATTTT. Protein product: CASSYLSGAGGNQPQHF. The chain uses TRBV6-2 or TRBV6-3 and TRBJ1-5; a weak D match, TRBD1 (6 bases). Between the trimmed V and J ends, which lost 2 bases and 2 bases, there was a span of 16 bases. CDR1 is MNHEY and CDR2 is SVGEGT in the germline V gene. This CDR3 spans 17 amino acids.